These 21 T cell receptor beta chains came from one sample sequenced in a study of blood T cells in healthy people across ages. A second PCR of roughly 7 to 11 cycles used a sample-barcoded 5' primer and a J-beta primer mix. A single record per CDR3 protein comes from TCRdb applying MiXCR to the 5' RACE reads. Of 1.5 million to 2 million distinct CDR3 sequences listed, roughly 52% are singletons. Sequencing input: blood. These receptor sequences come from a woman in her forties in good health.

This clonotype appeared a single time. This may stem from a read error, because a much larger clone lies one nucleotide away. J is TRBJ1-5 and V is TRBV20-1, with D tentatively TRBD1 (5 bases). Trimming left V 0 bases short and J 5 bases short, with 8 bases between. In germline, CDR1 is DFQATT, CDR2 SNEGSKA (reference sequence). The CDR3 is 13 residues long. CDR3 loop: CSARDWGDQPQHF. CDR3 DNA: TGCAGTGCTAGAGATTGGGGGGATCAGCCCCAGCATTTT.

The chain uses TRBV20-1 and TRBJ2-7; no clear D gene. Germline-derived CDR1 and CDR2 are DFQATT and SNEGSKA (reference sequence). The CDR3 covers 11 residues. V was trimmed by 6 bases and J by 2 bases, leaving 8 bases between them. The CDR3 sequence: CSAHGPYEQYF. CDR3 bases: TGCAGTGCCCACGGTCCCTACGAGCAGTACTTC.

The V gene is TRBV5-1, the J gene TRBJ1-4; a weak D match, TRBD1 (6 bases). The CDR3 runs 15 residues. V was trimmed by 2 bases and J by 7 bases, leaving 15 bases between them. Germline assignment: CDR1 SGHRS and CDR2 YFSETQ. This CDR3 is CASSLPGAHGEKLFF. CDR3 nucleotide sequence: TGCGCCAGCAGCTTACCGGGGGCCCATGGTGAAAAACTGTTTTTT. Drawing the rest from reference TRBV5-1 and TRBJ1-4, the complete variable domain is KAGVTQTPRYLIKTRGQQVTLSCSPISGHRSVSWYQQTPGQGLQFLFEYFSETQRNKGNFPGRFSGRQFSNSRSEMNVSTLELGDSALYLCASSLPGAHGEKLFFGSGTQLSVL.

J is TRBJ2-7 and V is TRBV6-1; TRBD1 matches at 8 bases. Looked up from germline, CDR1 is MNHNS and CDR2 is SASEGT. CDR3 length: 16 residues. V was pared by 4 bases and J by 0 bases, with 8 bases of the junction left unmatched. The CDR3 nucleotides are TGTGCCAGCAGTGCTTCAGGGGGCTTAAGCTCCTACGAGCAGTACTTC. Its protein is CASSASGGLSSYEQYF.

In the case of this clonotype: At one end, the junction sequence differs from germline, possibly due to a read error. The rearrangement joins TRBV28 to TRBJ1-5; TRBD1 might be the D (6 bases). The CDR3 is 14 amino acids. In germline, CDR1 is MDHEN, CDR2 SYDVKM. The CDR3 DNA follows: TGTACCAGCAGTCCTCACAGGGAGCACCAGCCCCAGCATTTT. Its protein product is CTSSPHREHQPQHF.

The sample holds a few counts of this clonotype. The rearrangement links TRBV20-1 to TRBJ2-3, with D hard to call. There are 13 residues in the CDR3. CDR1 is DFQATT, CDR2 SNEGSKA, per germline (reference sequence). CDR3 in DNA: TGCAGCGCGGCACCGCGAAACACAGATACGCAGTATTTT. This sequence encodes CSAAPRNTDTQYF.

The chain joins TRBV11-1 to TRBJ2-1; a possible D gene is TRBD2 (7 bases). The tail of the sequence fits TRBJ2-7 better, so the J call may be wrong. The CDR3 sequence is 17 residues long. Germline V gene lookup returns CDR1 SGHAT and CDR2 FQDESV (reference sequence). CDR3 loop: CASSLGGQGSSYNEQYF. Here the CDR3 DNA reads TGTGCCAGCAGCTTGGGGGGGCAGGGGAGCTCCTACAATGAGCAGTACTTC.

The V call is TRBV27, the J call TRBJ1-5; D is unresolved. Germline V CDR1 and CDR2: MNHEY, SMNVEV (reference sequence). V lost 6 bases to trimming and J lost 3 bases, with 9 bases between them. The CDR3 length is 13 residues. The CDR3 DNA follows: TGTGCCAGCAGCCACCGGGACAATCAGCCCCAGCATTTT. This codes for CASSHRDNQPQHF.

The chain combines TRBV28 with TRBJ2-1; no reliable D call. The CDR3 extends over 15 amino acids. Germline-derived CDR1 and CDR2 are MDHEN and SYDVKM. Trimming took off 8 bases at V and 1 base at J, with 15 bases between the two ends. In DNA, the CDR3 is TGTGCCAGCGGTCCCCCCCCGGTATCCTACAATGAGCAGTTCTTC. Translation gives CASGPPPVSYNEQFF.

The rearrangement uses TRBV18 and TRBJ2-5; D is uncertain. The germline gives CDR1 KGHSH, CDR2 LQKENI. Trimming took 1 base from V and 7 from J, leaving 13 bases between them. This CDR3 is 14 amino acids long. The CDR3, as DNA: TGTGCCAGCTCACCACAAGGGATCTCCTCGACCCAGTACTTC. This translates into CASSPQGISSTQYF.

This sequence joins TRBV7-9 and TRBJ2-6; D remains unclear. The CDR3 covers 15 residues. The ends were cut back, 7 bases at V and 3 bases at J, with 13 bases in the middle. CDR1 is SEHNR and CDR2 is FQNEAQ in the germline V gene (reference sequence). This chain's CDR3 is CASTNSVGGANVLTF. CDR3 DNA: TGTGCCAGCACCAATTCGGTGGGTGGGGCCAACGTCCTGACTTTC.

V and J are TRBV2 and TRBJ1-6, with D possibly matching TRBD1 (5 bases). The germline gives CDR1 SNHLY, CDR2 FYNNEI. Deletions cut 11 bases from V and 10 bases from J, with 21 bases between. CDR3 size: 14 residues. The CDR3 here is CACIPGQGYSPLHF. CDR3 nucleotide sequence: TGTGCCTGCATCCCTGGGCAGGGCTACTCACCCCTCCACTTT.

The chain links TRBV10-3 to TRBJ2-1; 10 bases match TRBD1. This CDR3 is 17 amino acids long. Trimming cost V 3 bases and J 5 bases; bases outside gene matches: 10. Per the germline V gene, CDR1 is ENHRY and CDR2 is SYGVKD. This chain's CDR3 is CAISDYHRDRGNNEQFF. The CDR3 nucleotides read TGTGCCATCAGTGACTACCACCGGGACAGGGGAAACAATGAGCAGTTCTTC.

This clonotype was counted between two and nine times. V is TRBV27 and J is TRBJ2-4; D is undetermined. This CDR3 region has 16 residues. CDR1 MNHEY and CDR2 SMNVEV come from the germline V gene (reference sequence). Trimming took 2 bases from V and 0 from J, leaving 11 bases between them. The CDR3 is CASSLSSSLAKNIQYF. CDR3 DNA: TGTGCCAGCAGTTTAAGTTCCAGTCTAGCCAAAAACATTCAGTACTTC.

The chain recombines TRBV4-1 with TRBJ2-1; perhaps TRBD2 as D (5 bases). The V gene lost 0 bases and the J gene lost 5 bases, with 14 bases spanning the gap. The CDR3 is 16 amino acids. The germline V gene encodes CDR1 MGHRA and CDR2 YSYEKL. CDR3 protein: CASSQDLGVYHNEQFF. DNA of the CDR3: TGCGCCAGCAGCCAAGATCTGGGAGTCTACCACAATGAGCAGTTCTTC.

This chain links TRBV7-2 with TRBJ2-4; tentative D call: TRBD1 (7 bases). V shed 5 bases and J shed 0 bases, with 14 bases lying between them. Looked up from germline, CDR1 is SGHTA and CDR2 is FQGNSA. The CDR3 length is 16 residues. CDR3: CASSQNRGGAKNIQYF. For the CDR3, the DNA is TGTGCCAGCAGCCAAAACAGGGGAGGAGCCAAAAACATTCAGTACTTC. Together with reference TRBV7-2 and TRBJ2-4, the CDR3 gives the full variable domain: GAGVSQSPSNKVTEKGKDVELRCDPISGHTALYWYRQSLGQGLEFLIYFQGNSAPDKSGLPSDRFSAERTGGSVSTLTIQRTQQEDSAVYLCASSQNRGGAKNIQYFGAGTRLSVL.

The V call is TRBV24-1, the J call TRBJ2-2; the match to TRBD2 covers 7 bases. Per germline, CDR1 KGHDR and CDR2 SFDVKD. V lost 9 bases and J lost 0; bases outside the gene matches: 3. The CDR3 is 14 amino acids. The CDR3 loop is CATGTTPNTGELFF. The CDR3 DNA is TGTGCCACCGGGACTACTCCGAACACCGGGGAGCTGTTTTTT.

This chain links TRBV7-8 with TRBJ1-2; 8 nucleotides line up with TRBD1. The V gene end was trimmed by 5 bases and the J gene end by 2 bases; junction bases not matched to a gene: 10. Germline loops: CDR1 SGHVS, CDR2 FQNEAQ. The CDR3 has 16 amino acids. The CDR3 sequence is CASSRRTGRANYGYTF. CDR3 sequence (DNA): TGTGCCAGCAGCCGCCGGACAGGGAGGGCGAACTATGGCTACACCTTC. The variable domain in full, completed from reference TRBV7-8 and TRBJ1-2, reads GAGVSQSPRYKVAKRGQDVALRCDPISGHVSLFWYQQALGQGPEFLTYFQNEAQLDKSGLPSDRFFAERPEGSVSTLKIQRTQQEDSAVYLCASSRRTGRANYGYTFGSGTRLTVV.

The chain employs TRBV6-2 or TRBV6-3 and TRBJ2-7; TRBD1 is a possible D gene (6 bases). Trimming shortened V by 7 bases and J by 2 bases, and 12 bases separated the two germline ends. CDR1 MNHEY and CDR2 SVGEGT come from the germline V gene. This CDR3 is built from 13 residues. Here the CDR3 reads CASIKDSTYEQYF. CDR3 sequence (DNA): TGTGCCAGCATAAAGGACAGTACCTACGAGCAGTACTTC.

This clonotype was picked up a small number of times. This chain links TRBV7-2 with TRBJ2-4; 8 nucleotides align to TRBD2. This CDR3 has 14 amino acids. CDR1 and CDR2 (germline): SGHTA, FQGNSA. With 2 bases clipped from V and 13 bases from J, the junction kept 10 bases outside the gene matches. The CDR3 sequence: CASSLQAGVREQYF. In DNA, the CDR3 is TGTGCCAGCAGCTTACAAGCGGGGGTGAGGGAGCAGTACTTC.

This chain connects TRBV24-1 to TRBJ2-5; D is unresolved. Per the germline V gene, CDR1 is KGHDR and CDR2 is SFDVKD. This CDR3 region has 14 residues. V lost 4 bases, J lost 5 bases, and 13 bases lay in between. CDR3 coding DNA: TGTGCCACCAGTGACACGGTGCTGGGGGAGACCCAGTACTTC. Translated: CATSDTVLGETQYF.